This T cell receptor (beta chain) was sequenced during a study of identical twins. This clonotype has a count of ten or more. A single record per CDR3 protein comes from TCRdb applying MiXCR to the 5' RACE reads. Of more than 1.5 million distinct CDR3 sequences listed, 32% were seen once; the top ten hold roughly 0.3%. J lost 1 base, V lost 6 bases, and 6 bases had no gene match. The germline V gene encodes CDR1 SQVTM and CDR2 ANQGSEA. The CDR3 is made up of 13 amino acids. This chain uses TRBV29-1 with TRBJ2-7; 7 positions agree with TRBD2. Sequencing input: cord blood. This sequence originates from a newborn girl in good health. CDR3 bases: TGCAGCGTCATCCCAGCGGGGTCCTACGAGCAGTACTTC. It is translated as CSVIPAGSYEQYF.